The 17 T cell receptor beta chains reported below all come from one sample, sequenced in a study of blood T cell repertoires in COVID-19. Here immunoSEQ multiplex PCR was the method, and the copy in TCRdb shows in-frame clones only, minus some. The data hold 150,000 to 200,000 clones, with about 86% observed a single time. Specimen: peripheral blood. Source of these receptors: a woman aged 80 or older with acute or convalescent COVID-19.

This clone was detected only once. The rearrangement joins TRBV6-5 to TRBJ2-7; TRBD2 matches 7 bases. The CDR3 spans 15 residues. V lost 5 bases and J lost 7; bases outside the gene matches: 14. Germline-derived CDR1 and CDR2 are MNHEY and SVGAGI. CDR3 sequence reads: CASSRRTRPTGEQYF. In DNA form, the CDR3 reads TGTGCCAGCAGTCGGCGGACTAGACCGACGGGAGAGCAGTACTTC.

V is TRBV4-3 and J is TRBJ2-7; 8 nucleotides match TRBD1. This CDR3 is 14 amino acids long. The junction had 6 bases not matched to a gene; V was cut back by 1 base and J by 7 bases. Germline CDR1 is LGHNA and CDR2 is YSLEER. CDR3: CASSQGQGTREQYF. The CDR3 bases are TGCGCCAGCAGCCAAGGACAGGGGACGCGTGAGCAGTACTTC.

This sequence joins TRBV6-5 and TRBJ1-4; TRBD1 aligns across 7 bases. Germline V gene lookup returns CDR1 MNHEY and CDR2 SVGAGI. V lost 2 bases, J lost 5 bases, and 2 bases stayed unmatched. The CDR3 spans 14 residues. The CDR3 coding sequence is TGTGCCAGCAGTTACGACAGGGCAAATGAAAAACTGTTTTTT. It translates to CASSYDRANEKLFF.

This sequence joins TRBV7-9 and TRBJ1-3, with D maybe TRBD1 (6 bases). Deletions cut 8 bases from V and 4 bases from J, with 18 bases between. The CDR3 loop spans 15 amino acids. The germline V gene has CDR1 SEHNR and CDR2 FQNEAQ (reference sequence). The CDR3 nucleotides read TGTGCCAGCCGGCAGGGGTTTGAGTTAGGAAACACCATATATTTT. Translated: CASRQGFELGNTIYF.

The chain couples TRBV9 to TRBJ2-2, with D maybe TRBD2 (5 bases). V was cut by 0 bases and J by 6 bases, with 12 bases left in between. The CDR3 is made up of 15 amino acids. In germline, CDR1 is SGDLS, CDR2 YYNGEE. CDR3 nucleotides: TGTGCCAGCAGCGTAGGTCGGGGTACCTCCGGGGAGCTGTTTTTT. It yields the protein CASSVGRGTSGELFF.

The rearrangement uses TRBV18 and TRBJ2-5; D ambiguous. The ends were cut back, 5 bases at V and 0 bases at J, with 13 bases in the middle. The CDR3 is made up of 15 amino acids. The V gene's germline CDR1 is KGHSH and CDR2 LQKENI. The CDR3 coding sequence is TGTGCCAGCTCAGATAGCCGCTTGTACCAAGAGACCCAGTACTTC. Translating it yields CASSDSRLYQETQYF.

This sequence joins TRBV5-1 and TRBJ1-2; D might be TRBD1 (6 bases). Trimming took off 5 bases at V and 6 bases at J, with 14 bases between the two ends. CDR1 and CDR2 (germline): SGHRS, YFSETQ. This CDR3 region has 13 residues. The CDR3 sequence is CASSFQGTDGYTF. The DNA for the CDR3 is TGCGCCAGCAGTTTTCAGGGGACGGATGGCTACACCTTC.

The table lists this clone with a few counts. CDR3 protein: CASSLSGSYNEQFF. CDR3 bases: TGTGCCAGCAGCCTTAGCGGATCCTACAATGAGCAGTTCTTC. This rearrangement joins TRBV7-9 to TRBJ2-1, with a tentative D call TRBD2 (6 bases). The CDR3 consists of 14 residues. The V gene's germline CDR1 is SEHNR and CDR2 FQNEAQ (reference sequence). The V end lost 5 bases, the J end lost 1 base, and 9 bases lay between the germline ends.

This clone has only a few counts. The rearrangement joins TRBV27 to TRBJ2-7, with 7 bases lining up with TRBD1. This CDR3 comprises 13 residues. The V and J ends lost 2 bases and 2 bases, in that order; junction bases with no gene match: 0. The germline gives CDR1 MNHEY, CDR2 SMNVEV (reference sequence). As DNA, the CDR3 is TGTGCCAGCAGTTTACAGGGGGCCTACGAGCAGTACTTC. It codes for CASSLQGAYEQYF.

The chain carries TRBV5-1 and TRBJ2-2, with TRBD1 matching 7 bases. Germline values: CDR1 SGHRS, CDR2 YFSETQ. V was pared by 2 bases and J by 6 bases, with 4 bases of the junction left unmatched. The CDR3 totals 14 residues. CDR3 in DNA: TGCGCCAGCAGCTTCAACAGGGGTCCCGGGGAGCTGTTTTTT. Amino acids: CASSFNRGPGELFF.

This sequence joins TRBV5-1 and TRBJ1-4; D uncertain. Looked up from germline, CDR1 is SGHRS and CDR2 is YFSETQ. V was shortened by 0 bases and J by 5 bases, with 14 bases between the two germline ends. This CDR3 comprises 16 residues. The CDR3 DNA reads as TGCGCCAGCAGCTTGGCTTTTGGGCGTGGAAATGAAAAACTGTTTTTT. It is translated as CASSLAFGRGNEKLFF.

The chain combines TRBV5-1 with TRBJ2-6; TRBD1 is a possible D gene (6 bases). The germline CDR1 and CDR2 sequences are SGHRS and YFSETQ. The CDR3 covers 18 residues. V was trimmed by 1 base and J by 8 bases, leaving 22 bases between them. The CDR3 loop reads CASSLWGPLAGPSNVLTF. The CDR3 nucleotides are TGCGCCAGCAGCTTGTGGGGGCCCCTGGCAGGGCCTTCCAACGTCCTGACTTTC.

The gene calls are TRBV5-4 and TRBJ2-2; 12 bases line up with TRBD1. The germline gives CDR1 SGHNT, CDR2 YYREEE (reference sequence). This CDR3 is 19 amino acids long. The V and J ends lost 4 bases and 4 bases, in that order; junction bases with no gene match: 14. CDR3 residues: CASSRIRGTGGFSTGELFF. CDR3 coding DNA: TGTGCCAGCAGCCGTATTCGTGGGACAGGGGGCTTCAGCACCGGGGAGCTGTTTTTT.

The V and J genes are TRBV24-1 and TRBJ1-5; the D gene is possibly TRBD1 (6 bases). The germline gives CDR1 KGHDR, CDR2 SFDVKD. The CDR3 totals 14 residues. V lost 5 bases, J lost 1 base, and 8 bases lay in between. The CDR3: CATSGGGSNQPQHF. CDR3 nucleotides: TGTGCCACCAGTGGGGGGGGCAGCAATCAGCCCCAGCATTTT.

The genes are TRBV18 and TRBJ2-3, with TRBD2 identical over 13 bases. The CDR3 runs to 16 residues. Germline V gene sequence: CDR1 KGHSH, CDR2 LQKENI. V was clipped by 3 bases and J by 3 bases; unmatched bases: 3. Here the CDR3 reads CASSPTSGGATDTQYF. As DNA, the CDR3 is TGTGCCAGCTCACCTACTAGCGGGGGGGCTACAGATACGCAGTATTTT. Complete variable domain (other parts from reference TRBV18 and TRBJ2-3): NAGVMQNPRHLVRRRGQEARLRCSPMKGHSHVYWYRQLPEEGLKFMVYLQKENIIDESGMPKERFSAEFPKEGPSILRIQQVVRGDSAAYFCASSPTSGGATDTQYFGPGTRLTVL.

V and J are TRBV6-5 and TRBJ2-1, with 13 bases aligning to TRBD2. CDR1 and CDR2 (germline): MNHEY, SVGAGI. The CDR3 has 15 residues. Trimming took 6 bases from V and 6 from J; bases not matched to a gene: 5. CDR3 bases: TGTGCCAGCAGGATGGGACTAGCGGGGATCAATGAGCAGTTCTTC. Protein product: CASRMGLAGINEQFF.

The chain carries TRBV9 and TRBJ2-7; TRBD2 aligns across 7 bases. The CDR3 runs 15 residues. The germline gives CDR1 SGDLS, CDR2 YYNGEE. Trimming took 2 bases from V and 0 from J; bases not matched to a gene: 5. Written as DNA, the CDR3 is TGTGCCAGCAGCGTTGCGGCTAGCGGCTCCTACGAGCAGTACTTC. Protein product: CASSVAASGSYEQYF.